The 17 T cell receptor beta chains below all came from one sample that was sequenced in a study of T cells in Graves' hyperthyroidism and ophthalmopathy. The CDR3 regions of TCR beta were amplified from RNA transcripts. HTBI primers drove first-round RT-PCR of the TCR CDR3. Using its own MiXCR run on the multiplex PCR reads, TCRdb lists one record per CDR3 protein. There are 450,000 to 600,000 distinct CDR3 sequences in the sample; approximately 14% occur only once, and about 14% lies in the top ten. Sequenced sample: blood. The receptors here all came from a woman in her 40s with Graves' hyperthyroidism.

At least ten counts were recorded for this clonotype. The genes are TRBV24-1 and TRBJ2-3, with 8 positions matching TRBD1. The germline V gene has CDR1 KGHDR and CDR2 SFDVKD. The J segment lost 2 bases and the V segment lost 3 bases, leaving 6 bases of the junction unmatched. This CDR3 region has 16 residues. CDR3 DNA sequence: TGTGCCACCAGTGATCCACAGGGGGATATCACAGATACGCAGTATTTT. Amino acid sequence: CATSDPQGDITDTQYF.

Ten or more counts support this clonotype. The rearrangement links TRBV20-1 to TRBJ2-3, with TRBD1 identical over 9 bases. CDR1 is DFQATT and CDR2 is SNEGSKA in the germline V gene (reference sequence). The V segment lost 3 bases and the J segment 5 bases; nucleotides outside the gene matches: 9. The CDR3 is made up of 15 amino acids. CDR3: CSARPGDRAGDTQYF. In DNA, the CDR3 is TGCAGTGCTAGGCCAGGGGACAGGGCAGGAGATACGCAGTATTTT.

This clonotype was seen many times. The CDR3 sequence is CASGLYEQYF. For the CDR3, the DNA is TGTGCCAGTGGCCTATACGAGCAGTACTTC. The V call is TRBV28, the J call TRBJ2-7; D remains unclear. Germline V gives CDR1 MDHEN, CDR2 SYDVKM. V gave up 9 bases and J gave up 4 bases, with 7 bases separating them. The length of the CDR3 is 10 residues.

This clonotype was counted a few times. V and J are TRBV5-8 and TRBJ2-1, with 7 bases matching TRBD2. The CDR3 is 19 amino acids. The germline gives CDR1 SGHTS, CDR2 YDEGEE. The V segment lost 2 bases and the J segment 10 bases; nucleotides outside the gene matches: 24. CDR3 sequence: CASSLKPGNGLAERAEQFF. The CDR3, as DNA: TGTGCCAGCAGCTTAAAACCGGGAAACGGGCTAGCGGAGCGAGCGGAGCAGTTCTTC.

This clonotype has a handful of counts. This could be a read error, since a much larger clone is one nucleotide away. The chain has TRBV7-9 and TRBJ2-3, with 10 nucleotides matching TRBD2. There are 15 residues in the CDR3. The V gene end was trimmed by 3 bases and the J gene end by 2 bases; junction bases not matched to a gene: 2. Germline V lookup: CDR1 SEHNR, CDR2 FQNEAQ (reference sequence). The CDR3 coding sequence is TGTGCCAGCAGCTTTGGGACTAGCGACACAGATACGCAGTATTTT. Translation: CASSFGTSDTDTQYF.

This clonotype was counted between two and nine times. Here the CDR3 reads CASSFYGGGNQPQHF. The CDR3 DNA is TGTGCCAGCAGTTTTTATGGGGGGGGGAATCAGCCCCAGCATTTT. This rearrangement joins TRBV28 to TRBJ1-5, with D tentatively TRBD1 (5 bases). Between the trimmed V and J ends, which lost 3 bases and 4 bases, there was a span of 13 bases. The CDR3 runs to 15 residues. The germline gives CDR1 MDHEN, CDR2 SYDVKM.

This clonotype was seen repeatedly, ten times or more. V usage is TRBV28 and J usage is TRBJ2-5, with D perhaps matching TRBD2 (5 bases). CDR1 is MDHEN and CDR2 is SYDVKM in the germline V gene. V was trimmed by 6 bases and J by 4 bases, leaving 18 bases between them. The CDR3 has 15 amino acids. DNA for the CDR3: TGTGCCAGCAGCCAACCCCTCACTAGGTCAGAGACCCAGTACTTC. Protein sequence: CASSQPLTRSETQYF.

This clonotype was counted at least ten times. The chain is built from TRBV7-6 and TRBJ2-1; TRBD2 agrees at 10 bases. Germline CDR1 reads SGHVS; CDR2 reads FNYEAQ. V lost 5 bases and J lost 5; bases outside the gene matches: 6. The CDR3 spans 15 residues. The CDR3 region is CASSPGLARDNEQFF. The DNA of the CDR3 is TGTGCCAGCAGCCCGGGACTAGCGCGAGACAATGAGCAGTTCTTC.

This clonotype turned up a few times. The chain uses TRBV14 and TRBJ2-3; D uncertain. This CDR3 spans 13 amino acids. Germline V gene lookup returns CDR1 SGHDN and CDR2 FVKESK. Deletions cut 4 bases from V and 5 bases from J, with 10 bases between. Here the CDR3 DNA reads TGTGCCAGCAGCCTGCTTTATGGAGATACGCAGTATTTT. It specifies CASSLLYGDTQYF.

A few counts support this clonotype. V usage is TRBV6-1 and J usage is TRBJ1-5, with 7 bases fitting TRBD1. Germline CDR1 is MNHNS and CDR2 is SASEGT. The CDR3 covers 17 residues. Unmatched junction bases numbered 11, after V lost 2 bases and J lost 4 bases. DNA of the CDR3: TGTGCCAGCAGTGAATTCGGGCAGGGGGTAGGTAATCAGCCCCAGCATTTT. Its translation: CASSEFGQGVGNQPQHF.

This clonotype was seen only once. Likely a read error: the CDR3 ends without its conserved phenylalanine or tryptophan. CDR3 DNA sequence: TGCAGTGCTAGATCGGCGGGACGGCCGGGGACCGGGGAGCTGTTTTCT. Its translation: CSARSAGRPGTGELFS. The chain couples TRBV20-1 to TRBJ2-2; perhaps TRBD2 as D (6 bases). The CDR3 runs to 16 residues. The V gene's germline CDR1 is DFQATT and CDR2 SNEGSKA (reference sequence). Deletions cut 2 bases from V and 5 bases from J, with 18 bases between.

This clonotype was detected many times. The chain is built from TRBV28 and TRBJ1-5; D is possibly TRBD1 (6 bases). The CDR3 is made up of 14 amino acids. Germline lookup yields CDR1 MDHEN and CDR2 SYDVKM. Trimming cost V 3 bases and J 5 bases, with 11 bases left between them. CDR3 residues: CASSFRGAYQPQHF. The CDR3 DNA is TGTGCCAGCAGTTTTCGGGGGGCATATCAGCCCCAGCATTTT.

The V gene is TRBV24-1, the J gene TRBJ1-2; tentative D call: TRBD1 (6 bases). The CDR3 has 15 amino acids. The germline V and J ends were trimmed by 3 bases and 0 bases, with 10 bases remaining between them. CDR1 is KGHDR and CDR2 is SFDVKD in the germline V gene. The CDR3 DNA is TGTGCCACCAGTGATGGGGGCAGTCCTAACTATGGCTACACCTTC. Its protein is CATSDGGSPNYGYTF.

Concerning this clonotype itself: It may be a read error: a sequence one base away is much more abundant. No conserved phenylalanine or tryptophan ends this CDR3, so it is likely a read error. The CDR3 sequence: CASSRGQGDEGYTL. In DNA, the CDR3 is TGCGCCAGCAGCCGGGGACAGGGAGACGAGGGCTACACCCTC. This rearrangement joins TRBV5-1 to TRBJ1-2; 9 bases map to TRBD1. Losses at the gene ends were 4 bases for V and 8 bases for J; bases not matched to a gene: 9. Per the germline V gene, CDR1 is SGHRS and CDR2 is YFSETQ. The CDR3 consists of 14 residues.

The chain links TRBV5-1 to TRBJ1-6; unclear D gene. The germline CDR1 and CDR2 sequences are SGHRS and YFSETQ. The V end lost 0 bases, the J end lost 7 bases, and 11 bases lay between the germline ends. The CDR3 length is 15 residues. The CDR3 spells CASSLVRPANSPLHF. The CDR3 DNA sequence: TGCGCCAGCAGCTTGGTGAGGCCAGCCAATTCACCCCTCCACTTT.

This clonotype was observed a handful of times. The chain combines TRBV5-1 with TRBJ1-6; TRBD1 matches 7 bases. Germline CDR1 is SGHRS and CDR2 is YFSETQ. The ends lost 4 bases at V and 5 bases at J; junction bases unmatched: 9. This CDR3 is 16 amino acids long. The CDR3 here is CASSPEGGQNNSPLHF. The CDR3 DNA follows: TGCGCCAGCAGCCCGGAAGGGGGACAGAATAATTCACCCCTCCACTTT.

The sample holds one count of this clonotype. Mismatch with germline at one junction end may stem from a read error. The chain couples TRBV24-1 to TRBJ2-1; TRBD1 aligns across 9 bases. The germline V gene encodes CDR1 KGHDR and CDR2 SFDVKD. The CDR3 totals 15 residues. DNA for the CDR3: TGTGCCACCGGTGAGTCGGGACAGGGTTACAATGAGCAGTTCTTC. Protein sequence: CATGESGQGYNEQFF.